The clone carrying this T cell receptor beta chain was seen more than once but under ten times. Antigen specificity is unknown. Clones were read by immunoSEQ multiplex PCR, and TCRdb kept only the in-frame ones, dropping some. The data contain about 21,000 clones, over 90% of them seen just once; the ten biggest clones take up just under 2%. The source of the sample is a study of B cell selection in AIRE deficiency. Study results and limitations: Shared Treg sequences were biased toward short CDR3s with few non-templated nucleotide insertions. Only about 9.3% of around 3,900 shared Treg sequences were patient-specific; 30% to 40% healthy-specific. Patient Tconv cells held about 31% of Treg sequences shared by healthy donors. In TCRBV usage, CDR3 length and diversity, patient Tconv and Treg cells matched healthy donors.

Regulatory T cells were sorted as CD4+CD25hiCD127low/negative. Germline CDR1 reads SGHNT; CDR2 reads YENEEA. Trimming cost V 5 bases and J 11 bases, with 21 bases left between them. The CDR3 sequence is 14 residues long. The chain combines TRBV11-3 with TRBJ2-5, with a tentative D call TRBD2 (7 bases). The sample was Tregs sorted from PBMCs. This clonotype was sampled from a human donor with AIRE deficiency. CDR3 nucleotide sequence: TGTGCCAGCAGCAGCGGGAACCCTCCAGGGGAGCAGTACTTC. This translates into CASSSGNPPGEQYF.